These 10 T cell receptor beta chains originate from one sample sequenced in a study of blood T cell repertoires in COVID-19. Produced via immunoSEQ multiplex PCR; TCRdb's table is partial and in-frame only. The table has 200,000 or so clones, under 90% seen once. The sample taken for sequencing was peripheral blood. These TCRs come from a human donor in a cohort sampled during active COVID-19.

The chain combines TRBV5-1 with TRBJ2-7; 7 bases fit TRBD1. Germline V gives CDR1 SGHRS, CDR2 YFSETQ. The J segment lost 3 bases and the V segment lost 3 bases, leaving 6 bases of the junction unmatched. This CDR3 is built from 14 residues. CDR3: CASSSGTDFYEQYF. CDR3 nucleotide sequence: TGCGCCAGCAGCTCCGGGACAGACTTCTACGAGCAGTACTTC.

This rearrangement joins TRBV19 to TRBJ1-1; the match to TRBD1 covers 10 bases. The CDR3 loop spans 15 amino acids. V shed 3 bases, J shed 4 bases, and the junction held 5 bases outside the gene matches. From germline, CDR1 is LNHDA and CDR2 SQIVND (reference sequence). CDR3 amino acids: CASSITRTGGTEAFF. The CDR3 DNA sequence: TGTGCCAGTAGTATCACCAGGACAGGGGGCACTGAAGCTTTCTTT.

This sequence joins TRBV5-1 and TRBJ2-4; D uncertain. Germline values: CDR1 SGHRS, CDR2 YFSETQ. The CDR3 loop spans 14 amino acids. Trimming removed 4 bases at V and 7 bases at J, with 15 bases between. In DNA, the CDR3 is TGCGCCAGCAGCCCACTTGAAGTTCATAACATTCAGTACTTC. It specifies CASSPLEVHNIQYF.

V is TRBV11-3 and J is TRBJ2-1; 11 nucleotides align to TRBD2. Trimming removed 4 bases from V and 6 bases from J; junction bases left unmatched: 2. Germline CDR1 and CDR2: SGHNT and YENEEA. This CDR3 spans 14 amino acids. CDR3 loop: CASSSGLAGNEQFF. The CDR3 DNA is TGTGCCAGCAGCTCCGGACTAGCGGGCAATGAGCAGTTCTTC. The variable domain in full, with the rest retrieved from reference TRBV11-3 and TRBJ2-1, is EAGVVQSPRYKIIEKKQPVAFWCNPISGHNTLYWYLQNLGQGPELLIRYENEEAVDDSQLPKDRFSAERLKGVDSTLKIQPAELGDSAVYLCASSSGLAGNEQFFGPGTRLTVL.

The chain uses TRBV27 and TRBJ2-3, with D possibly being TRBD2 (5 bases). CDR3 length: 14 amino acids. The germline V and J ends were trimmed by 5 bases and 8 bases, with 17 bases remaining between them. Germline V gene sequence: CDR1 MNHEY, CDR2 SMNVEV (reference sequence). CDR3 bases: TGTGCCAGCAGTACCTCCAGTGGTGGAGGTACGCAGTATTTT. This codes for CASSTSSGGGTQYF.

This chain uses TRBV7-9 with TRBJ2-7; D is unresolved. Germline V lookup: CDR1 SEHNR, CDR2 FQNEAQ (reference sequence). V was pared by 1 base and J by 2 bases, with 9 bases between. CDR3 length: 14 residues. The CDR3 loop reads CASSLGQAAYEQYF. For the CDR3, the DNA is TGTGCCAGCAGCTTAGGGCAGGCTGCCTACGAGCAGTACTTC.

The V call is TRBV12-5, the J call TRBJ2-5; 7 nucleotides agree with TRBD1. The junction had 17 bases not matched to a gene; V was cut back by 6 bases and J by 4 bases. This CDR3 has 17 amino acids. The germline V gene encodes CDR1 LGHNT and CDR2 FRNRAP. The chain's CDR3 is CASGRTNTRDRTETQYF. DNA for the CDR3: TGTGCTAGTGGCCGAACAAACACCAGGGACAGAACAGAGACCCAGTACTTC.

The chain links TRBV2 to TRBJ2-6; TRBD2 is a possible D gene (6 bases). The V end lost 1 base, the J end lost 4 bases, and 8 bases lay between the germline ends. The CDR3 is 15 residues long. Per the germline V gene, CDR1 is SNHLY and CDR2 is FYNNEI. The CDR3: CASSEGGVGANVLTF. The CDR3 DNA reads as TGTGCCAGCAGTGAAGGGGGGGTCGGGGCCAACGTCCTGACTTTC.

The chain recombines TRBV19 with TRBJ2-6, with D perhaps TRBD2 (6 bases). Trimming shortened V by 8 bases and J by 0 bases, and 26 bases separated the two germline ends. This CDR3 region has 20 residues. Germline CDR1 and CDR2: LNHDA and SQIVND (reference sequence). In DNA, the CDR3 is TGTGCCAGTGGGGGGTTCTTGGGGTTTTATTCTCTCTCTGGGGCCAACGTCCTGACTTTC. Translating gives CASGGFLGFYSLSGANVLTF.

This chain uses TRBV5-1 with TRBJ2-5; 8 nucleotides line up with TRBD2. The germline V gene encodes CDR1 SGHRS and CDR2 YFSETQ. J was trimmed by 0 bases and V by 2 bases; bases with no gene match: 3. This CDR3 is built from 15 residues. This CDR3 reads CASSFASGYQETQYF. The CDR3 nucleotides read TGCGCCAGCAGCTTCGCTAGCGGGTACCAAGAGACCCAGTACTTC. Full variable domain (outside the CDR3, taken from reference TRBV5-1 and TRBJ2-5): KAGVTQTPRYLIKTRGQQVTLSCSPISGHRSVSWYQQTPGQGLQFLFEYFSETQRNKGNFPGRFSGRQFSNSRSEMNVSTLELGDSALYLCASSFASGYQETQYFGPGTRLLVL.